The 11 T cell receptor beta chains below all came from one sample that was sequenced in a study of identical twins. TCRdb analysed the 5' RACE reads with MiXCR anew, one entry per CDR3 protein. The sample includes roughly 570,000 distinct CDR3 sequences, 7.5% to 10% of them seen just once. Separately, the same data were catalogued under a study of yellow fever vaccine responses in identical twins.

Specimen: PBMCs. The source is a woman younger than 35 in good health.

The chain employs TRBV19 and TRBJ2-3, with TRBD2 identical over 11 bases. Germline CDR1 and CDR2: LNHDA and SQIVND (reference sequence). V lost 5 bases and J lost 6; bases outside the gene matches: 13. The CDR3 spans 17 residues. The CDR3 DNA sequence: TGTGCCAGTAGTTCTGGATTGACTAGCGGGGTCGGGGATACGCAGTATTTT. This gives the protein CASSSGLTSGVGDTQYF.

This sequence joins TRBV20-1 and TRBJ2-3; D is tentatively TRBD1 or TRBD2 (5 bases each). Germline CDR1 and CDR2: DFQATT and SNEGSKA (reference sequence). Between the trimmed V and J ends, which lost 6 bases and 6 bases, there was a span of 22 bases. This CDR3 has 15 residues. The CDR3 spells CSASRDAKGWDTQYF. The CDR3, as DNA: TGCAGTGCCAGCCGGGACGCAAAGGGGTGGGATACGCAGTATTTT.

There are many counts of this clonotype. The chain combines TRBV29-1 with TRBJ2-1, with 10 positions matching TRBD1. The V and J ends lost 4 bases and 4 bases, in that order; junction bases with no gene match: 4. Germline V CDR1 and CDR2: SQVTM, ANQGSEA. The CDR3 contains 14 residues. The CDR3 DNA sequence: TGCAGCGTTGCTGACAGGGGGCCATACAATGAGCAGTTCTTC. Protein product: CSVADRGPYNEQFF.

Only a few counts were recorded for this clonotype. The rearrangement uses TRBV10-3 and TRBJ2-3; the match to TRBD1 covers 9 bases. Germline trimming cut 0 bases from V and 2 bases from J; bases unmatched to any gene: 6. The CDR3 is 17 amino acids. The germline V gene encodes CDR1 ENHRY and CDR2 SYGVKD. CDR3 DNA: TGTGCCATCAGTGAGTCATTAGGGACAGGGACCACAGATACGCAGTATTTT. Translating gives CAISESLGTGTTDTQYF.

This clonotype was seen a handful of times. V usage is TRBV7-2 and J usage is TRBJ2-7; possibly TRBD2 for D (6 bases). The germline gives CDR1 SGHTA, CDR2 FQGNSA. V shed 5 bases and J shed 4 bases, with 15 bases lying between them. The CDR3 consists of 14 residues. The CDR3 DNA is TGTGCCAGCAGCCCTGAGGCAGGGAGGTACGAGCAGTACTTC. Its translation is CASSPEAGRYEQYF.

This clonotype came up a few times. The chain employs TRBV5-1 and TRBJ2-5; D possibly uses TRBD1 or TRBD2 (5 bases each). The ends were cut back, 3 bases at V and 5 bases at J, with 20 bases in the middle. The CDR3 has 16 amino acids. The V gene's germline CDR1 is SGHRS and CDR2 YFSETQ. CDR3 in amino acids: CASSWTGPPGGETQYF. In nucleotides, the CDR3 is TGCGCCAGCAGCTGGACGGGGCCTCCAGGCGGGGAGACCCAGTACTTC.

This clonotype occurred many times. The CDR3 spells CASMTSGKKEQFF. In DNA form, the CDR3 reads TGTGCCAGCATGACTAGCGGGAAAAAAGAGCAGTTCTTC. V and J are TRBV2 and TRBJ2-1; TRBD2 matches 11 bases. The CDR3 consists of 13 residues. V shed 7 bases and J 10 bases; nucleotides not matched to a gene: 6. The germline V gene encodes CDR1 SNHLY and CDR2 FYNNEI.

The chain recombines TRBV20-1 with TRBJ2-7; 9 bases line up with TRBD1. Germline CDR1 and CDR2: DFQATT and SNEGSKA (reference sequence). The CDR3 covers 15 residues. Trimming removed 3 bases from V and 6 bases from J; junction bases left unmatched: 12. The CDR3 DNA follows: TGCAGTGCTAGGAGCGATGACAGGGGGGTAAGCGAGCAGTACTTC. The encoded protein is CSARSDDRGVSEQYF.

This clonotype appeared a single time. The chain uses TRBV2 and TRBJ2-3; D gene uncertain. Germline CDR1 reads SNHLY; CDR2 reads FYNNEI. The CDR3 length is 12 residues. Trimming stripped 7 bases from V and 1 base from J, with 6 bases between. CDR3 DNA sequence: TGTGCCAGCATCGAGGGCACAGATACGCAGTATTTT. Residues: CASIEGTDTQYF.

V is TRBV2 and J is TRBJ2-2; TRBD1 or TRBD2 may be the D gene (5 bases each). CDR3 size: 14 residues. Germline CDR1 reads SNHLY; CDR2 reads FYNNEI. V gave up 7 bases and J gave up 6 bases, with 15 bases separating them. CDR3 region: CASIGILGAGELFF. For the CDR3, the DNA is TGTGCCAGCATTGGGATTTTGGGGGCCGGGGAGCTGTTTTTT.

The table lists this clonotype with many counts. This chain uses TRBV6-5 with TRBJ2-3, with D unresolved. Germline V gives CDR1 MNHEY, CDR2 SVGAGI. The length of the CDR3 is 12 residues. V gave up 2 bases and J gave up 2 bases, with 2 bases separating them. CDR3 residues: CASSYDTDTQYF. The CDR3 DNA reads TGTGCCAGCAGTTACGACACAGATACGCAGTATTTT.